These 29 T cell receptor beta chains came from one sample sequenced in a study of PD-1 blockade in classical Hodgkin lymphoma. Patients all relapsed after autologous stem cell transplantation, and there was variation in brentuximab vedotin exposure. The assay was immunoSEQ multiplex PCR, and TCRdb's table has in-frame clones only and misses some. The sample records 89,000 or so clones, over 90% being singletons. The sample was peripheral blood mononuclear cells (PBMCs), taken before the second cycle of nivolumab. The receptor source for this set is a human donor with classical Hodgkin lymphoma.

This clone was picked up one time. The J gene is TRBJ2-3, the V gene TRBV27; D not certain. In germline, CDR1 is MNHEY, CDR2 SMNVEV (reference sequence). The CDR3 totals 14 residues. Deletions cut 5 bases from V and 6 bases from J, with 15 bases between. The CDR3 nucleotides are TGTGCCAGCAGTCAGGACGCCAGTGGGGATACGCAGTATTTT. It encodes CASSQDASGDTQYF.

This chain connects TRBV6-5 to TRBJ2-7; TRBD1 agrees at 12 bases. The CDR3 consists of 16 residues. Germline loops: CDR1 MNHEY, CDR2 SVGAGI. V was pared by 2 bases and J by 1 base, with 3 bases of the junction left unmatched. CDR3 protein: CASSYGTGGWSYEQYF. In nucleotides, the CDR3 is TGTGCCAGCAGTTACGGGACAGGGGGCTGGTCCTACGAGCAGTACTTC.

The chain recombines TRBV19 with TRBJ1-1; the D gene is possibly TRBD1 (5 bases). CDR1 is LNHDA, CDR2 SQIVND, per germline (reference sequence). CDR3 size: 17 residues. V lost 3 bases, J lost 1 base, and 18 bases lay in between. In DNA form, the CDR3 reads TGTGCCAGTAGTATGAGTTTCGGGGGGATCTGGAACACTGAAGCTTTCTTT. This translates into CASSMSFGGIWNTEAFF.

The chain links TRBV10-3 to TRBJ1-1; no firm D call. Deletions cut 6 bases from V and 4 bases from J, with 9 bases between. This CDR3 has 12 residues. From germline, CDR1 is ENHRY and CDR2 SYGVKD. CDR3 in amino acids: CAISSPRTEAFF. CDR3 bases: TGTGCCATCAGCTCGCCCCGCACTGAAGCTTTCTTT.

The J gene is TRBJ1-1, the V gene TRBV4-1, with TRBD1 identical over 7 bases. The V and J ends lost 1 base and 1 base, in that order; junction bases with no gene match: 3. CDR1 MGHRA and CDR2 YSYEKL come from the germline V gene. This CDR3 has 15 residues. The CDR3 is CASSQAGTENTEAFF. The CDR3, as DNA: TGCGCCAGCAGCCAAGCCGGGACAGAGAACACTGAAGCTTTCTTT.

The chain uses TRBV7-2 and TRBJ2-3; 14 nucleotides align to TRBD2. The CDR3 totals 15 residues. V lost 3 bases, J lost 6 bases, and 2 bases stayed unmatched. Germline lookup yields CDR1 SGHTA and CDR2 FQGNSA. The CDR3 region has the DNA TGTGCCAGCAGCTTGACTAGCGGGAGGGCGGATACGCAGTATTTT. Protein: CASSLTSGRADTQYF.

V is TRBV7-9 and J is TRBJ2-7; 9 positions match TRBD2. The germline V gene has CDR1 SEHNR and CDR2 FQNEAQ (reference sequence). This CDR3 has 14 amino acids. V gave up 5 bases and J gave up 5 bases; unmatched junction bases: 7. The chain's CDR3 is CASSSLLAGDEQYF. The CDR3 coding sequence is TGTGCCAGCAGCAGTCTATTAGCGGGAGACGAGCAGTACTTC.

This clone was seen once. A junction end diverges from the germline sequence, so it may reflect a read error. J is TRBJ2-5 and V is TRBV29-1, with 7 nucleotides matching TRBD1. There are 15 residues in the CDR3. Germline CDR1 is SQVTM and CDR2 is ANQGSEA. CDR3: CSVEGGDWYQETQYF. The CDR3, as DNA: TGCAGCGTAGAAGGGGGCGATTGGTACCAAGAGACCCAGTACTTC.

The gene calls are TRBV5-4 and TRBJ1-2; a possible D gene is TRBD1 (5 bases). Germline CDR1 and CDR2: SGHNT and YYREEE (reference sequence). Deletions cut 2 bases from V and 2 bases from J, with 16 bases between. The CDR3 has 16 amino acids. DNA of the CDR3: TGTGCCAGCAGCTTTGGCAGGGCGGTGGGGAACTATGGCTACACCTTC. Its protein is CASSFGRAVGNYGYTF.

The CDR3 sequence: CASSSRAGMNTEAFF. In DNA form, the CDR3 reads TGTGCCAGCAGCTCCCGCGCAGGGATGAACACTGAAGCTTTCTTT. The rearrangement joins TRBV5-5 to TRBJ1-1, with D perhaps TRBD1 (5 bases). Germline-derived CDR1 and CDR2 are SGHKS and YYEKEE (reference sequence). This CDR3 comprises 15 residues. The ends were cut back, 3 bases at V and 0 bases at J, with 12 bases in the middle.

The CDR3 DNA sequence: TGTGCCAGTAGTATTCTAGCGAAACCCGGACTAGCGGGAGGTATATCCTACGAGCAGTACTTC. Translation gives CASSILAKPGLAGGISYEQYF. This chain links TRBV19 with TRBJ2-7; 14 nucleotides agree with TRBD2. V lost 3 bases to trimming and J lost 1 base; unmatched junction nucleotides: 17. Germline V CDR1 and CDR2: LNHDA, SQIVND (reference sequence). This CDR3 spans 21 amino acids.

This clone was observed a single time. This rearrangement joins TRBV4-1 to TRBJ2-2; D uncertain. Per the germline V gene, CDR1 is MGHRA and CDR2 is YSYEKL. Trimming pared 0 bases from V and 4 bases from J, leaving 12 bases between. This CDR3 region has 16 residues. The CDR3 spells CASSQDTSLSTGELFF. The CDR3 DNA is TGCGCCAGCAGCCAAGATACGTCTTTGTCCACCGGGGAGCTGTTTTTT.

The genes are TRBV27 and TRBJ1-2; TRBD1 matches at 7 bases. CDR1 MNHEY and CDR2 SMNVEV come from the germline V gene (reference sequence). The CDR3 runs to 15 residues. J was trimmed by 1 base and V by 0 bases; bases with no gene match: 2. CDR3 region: CASSLSGGSNYGYTF. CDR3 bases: TGTGCCAGCAGTTTATCAGGGGGCAGTAACTATGGCTACACCTTC.

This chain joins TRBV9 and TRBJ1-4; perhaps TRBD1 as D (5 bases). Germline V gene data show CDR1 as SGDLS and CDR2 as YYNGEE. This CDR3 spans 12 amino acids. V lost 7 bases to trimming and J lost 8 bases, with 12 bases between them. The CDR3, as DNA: TGTGCCAGCGGGGGTGGTCGAGAAAAACTGTTTTTT. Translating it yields CASGGGREKLFF.

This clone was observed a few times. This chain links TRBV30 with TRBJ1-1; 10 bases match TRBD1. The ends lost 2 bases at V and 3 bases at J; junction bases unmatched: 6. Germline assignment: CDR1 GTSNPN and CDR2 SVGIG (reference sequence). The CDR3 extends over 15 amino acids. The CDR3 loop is CAWSPGTGADTEAFF. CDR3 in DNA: TGTGCCTGGAGTCCCGGGACAGGGGCGGACACTGAAGCTTTCTTT.

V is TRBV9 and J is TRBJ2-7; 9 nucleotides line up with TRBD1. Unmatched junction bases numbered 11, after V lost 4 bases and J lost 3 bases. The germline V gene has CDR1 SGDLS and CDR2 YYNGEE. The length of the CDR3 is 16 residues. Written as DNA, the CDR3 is TGTGCCAGCAGCCTAGGGGTGACAGGGGGAGTCTACGAGCAGTACTTC. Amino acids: CASSLGVTGGVYEQYF.

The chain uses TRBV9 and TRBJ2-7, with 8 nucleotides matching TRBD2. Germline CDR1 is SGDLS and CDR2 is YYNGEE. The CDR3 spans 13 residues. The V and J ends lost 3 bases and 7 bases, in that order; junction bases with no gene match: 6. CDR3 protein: CASSGDGRGEQYF. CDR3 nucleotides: TGTGCCAGCAGCGGGGACGGGAGGGGTGAGCAGTACTTC.

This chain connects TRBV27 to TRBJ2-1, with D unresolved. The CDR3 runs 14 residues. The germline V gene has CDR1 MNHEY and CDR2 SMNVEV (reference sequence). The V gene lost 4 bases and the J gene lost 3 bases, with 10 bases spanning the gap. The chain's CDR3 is CASSYVPLYNEQFF. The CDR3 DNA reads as TGTGCCAGCAGTTACGTACCCCTCTACAATGAGCAGTTCTTC.

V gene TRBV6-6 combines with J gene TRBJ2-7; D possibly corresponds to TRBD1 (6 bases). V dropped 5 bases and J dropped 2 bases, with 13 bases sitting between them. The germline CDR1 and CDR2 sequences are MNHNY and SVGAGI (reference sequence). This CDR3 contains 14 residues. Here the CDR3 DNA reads TGTGCCAGCAGTCCCACAGGGATCGCCTACGAGCAGTACTTC. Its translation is CASSPTGIAYEQYF.

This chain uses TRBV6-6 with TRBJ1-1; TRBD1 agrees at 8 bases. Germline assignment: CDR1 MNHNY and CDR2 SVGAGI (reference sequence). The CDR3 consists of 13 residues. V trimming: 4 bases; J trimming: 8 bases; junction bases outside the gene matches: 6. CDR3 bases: TGTGCCAGCAGTTCCGGACAGGGTGAAGAAGCTTTCTTT. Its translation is CASSSGQGEEAFF.

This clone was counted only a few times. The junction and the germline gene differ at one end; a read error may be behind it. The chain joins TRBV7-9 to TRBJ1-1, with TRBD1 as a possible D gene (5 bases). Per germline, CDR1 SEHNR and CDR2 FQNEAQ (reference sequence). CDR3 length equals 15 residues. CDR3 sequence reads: CASSTPQPRHFGANF. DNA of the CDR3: TGTGCCAGCAGCACTCCACAGCCCAGACACTTTGGGGCCAACTTT.

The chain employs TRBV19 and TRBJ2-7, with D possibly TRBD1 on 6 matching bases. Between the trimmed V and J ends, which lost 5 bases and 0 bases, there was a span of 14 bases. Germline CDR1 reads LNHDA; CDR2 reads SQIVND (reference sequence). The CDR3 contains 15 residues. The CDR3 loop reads CASSPEGGYSYEQYF. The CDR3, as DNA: TGTGCCAGTAGTCCCGAAGGGGGTTACTCCTACGAGCAGTACTTC.

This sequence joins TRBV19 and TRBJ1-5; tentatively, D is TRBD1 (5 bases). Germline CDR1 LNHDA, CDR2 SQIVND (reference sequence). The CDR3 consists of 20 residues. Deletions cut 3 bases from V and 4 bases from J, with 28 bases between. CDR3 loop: CASSMAPGGFMGPGNQPQHF. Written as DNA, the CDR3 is TGTGCCAGTAGTATGGCCCCGGGTGGGTTTATGGGGCCGGGTAATCAGCCCCAGCATTTT.

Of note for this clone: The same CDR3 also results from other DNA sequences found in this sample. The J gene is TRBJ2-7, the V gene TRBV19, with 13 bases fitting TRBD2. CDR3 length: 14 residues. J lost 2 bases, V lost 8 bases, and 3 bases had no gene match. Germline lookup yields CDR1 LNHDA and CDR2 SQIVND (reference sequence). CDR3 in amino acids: CASSLAGGPYEQYF. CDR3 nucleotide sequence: TGTGCCAGTTCACTAGCGGGAGGGCCCTACGAGCAGTACTTC.

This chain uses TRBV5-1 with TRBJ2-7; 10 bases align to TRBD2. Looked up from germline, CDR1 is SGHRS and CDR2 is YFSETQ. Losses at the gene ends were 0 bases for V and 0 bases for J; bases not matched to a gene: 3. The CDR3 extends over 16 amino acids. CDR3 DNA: TGCGCCAGCAGCTTGGGGACTAGCGGACGCTCCTACGAGCAGTACTTC. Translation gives CASSLGTSGRSYEQYF. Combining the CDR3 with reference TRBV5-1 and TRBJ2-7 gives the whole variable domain KAGVTQTPRYLIKTRGQQVTLSCSPISGHRSVSWYQQTPGQGLQFLFEYFSETQRNKGNFPGRFSGRQFSNSRSEMNVSTLELGDSALYLCASSLGTSGRSYEQYFGPGTRLTVT.

The DNA of the CDR3 is TGTGCCAGCTCCCACGGGGGGAACCCTAAAGATACGCAGTATTTT. Its translation: CASSHGGNPKDTQYF. This chain connects TRBV9 to TRBJ2-3, with 7 bases identical to TRBD2. The CDR3 spans 15 residues. CDR1 and CDR2 from the germline V gene are SGDLS and YYNGEE. V was clipped by 7 bases and J by 5 bases; unmatched bases: 13.

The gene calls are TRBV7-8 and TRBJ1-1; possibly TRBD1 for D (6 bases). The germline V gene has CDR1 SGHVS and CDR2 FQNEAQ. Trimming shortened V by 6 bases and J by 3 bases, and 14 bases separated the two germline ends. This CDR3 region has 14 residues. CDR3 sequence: CASRSGGADTEAFF. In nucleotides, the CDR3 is TGTGCCAGCAGGTCCGGGGGGGCGGACACTGAAGCTTTCTTT.

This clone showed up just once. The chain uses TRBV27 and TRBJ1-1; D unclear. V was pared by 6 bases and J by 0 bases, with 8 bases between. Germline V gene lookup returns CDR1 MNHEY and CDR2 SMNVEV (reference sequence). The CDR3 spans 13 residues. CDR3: CASRGRLNTEAFF. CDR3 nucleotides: TGTGCCAGCAGAGGACGCCTGAACACTGAAGCTTTCTTT.

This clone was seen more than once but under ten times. Here the CDR3 DNA reads TGTGCCAGCTCTCCAGGGCGGGTAGCTTTCTTT. Amino acids: CASSPGRVAFF. This chain links TRBV25-1 with TRBJ1-1, with D possibly matching TRBD1 (5 bases). There are 11 residues in the CDR3. Deletions cut 8 bases from V and 10 bases from J, with 14 bases between. Per the germline V gene, CDR1 is MGHDK and CDR2 is SYGVNS.